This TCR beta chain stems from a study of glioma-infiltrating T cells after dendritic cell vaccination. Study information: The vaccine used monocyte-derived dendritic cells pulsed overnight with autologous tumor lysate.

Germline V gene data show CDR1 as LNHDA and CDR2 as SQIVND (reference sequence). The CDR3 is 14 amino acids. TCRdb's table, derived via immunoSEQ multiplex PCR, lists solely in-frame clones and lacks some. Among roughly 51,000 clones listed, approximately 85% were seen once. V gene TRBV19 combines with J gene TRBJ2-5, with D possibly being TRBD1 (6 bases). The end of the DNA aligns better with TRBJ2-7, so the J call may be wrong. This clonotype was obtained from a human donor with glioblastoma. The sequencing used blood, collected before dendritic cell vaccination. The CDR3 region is CASSLGGFSYEQYF. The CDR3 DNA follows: TGTGCCAGTAGTCTTGGGGGCTTCTCCTACGAGCAGTACTTC.